This T cell receptor (beta chain) was observed in a study of OX40 agonist ivuxolimab in advanced cancers. Broadly, across the study: Ivuxolimab, which targeted the costimulatory receptor OX40 (CD134), was an agonistic, fully human IgG2 monoclonal antibody. Patients were allowed to have had prior anti-PD-1, anti-PD-L1 or anti-CTLA-4 therapy, and around 37% of the dose-escalation patients had previously received checkpoint inhibitors. Peripheral TCRbeta sequencing was intended to test whether TCR sequence diversity was altered and clonal T-cell expansion was caused by ivuxolimab. The dose-escalation cohort was around 84% male with a mean age of around 64 years, ranging from roughly 20 to 80. Partial responses occurred in three dose-escalation patients, of whom one had hepatocellular carcinoma and two had cutaneous melanoma. Intravenous ivuxolimab was administered to patients every 2 weeks at six dose levels: 0.01, 0.1, 0.3, 1.5, 3 and 10 mg/kg. The paper reports the monotherapy dose-escalation portion (N ≈ 50 patients) of the phase I ivuxolimab trial. Of the roughly 54 dose-escalation patients, hepatocellular carcinoma was present in approximately 20, melanoma in around 15, renal cell carcinoma in 9 and head and neck cancer in 9. Overall study results and their limits: Low levels of normalized T-cell clonal expansion were also seen in some nonresponding patients. At doses of 0.1 to 3.0 mg/kg, clonal expansion of both CD4+ and CD8+ blood T cells was observed from baseline to week 6. Partial responders in the 0.1-3.0 mg/kg groups had among the lowest normalized peripheral clonal expansion, especially among CD8+ T cells. After ivuxolimab, expanded clones were on average more numerous among CD8+ T cells than among CD4+ T cells. Which antigens the clonally expanded peripheral T cells were specific for was not determined.

Patients with autoimmune disease history or receiving systemic immunosuppression were excluded from the trial. In every dose cohort, peripheral blood was drawn for TCR sequencing at baseline, cycle 4 day 1, and cycle 7 day 1. Samples came from an open-label, multicenter, first-in-human phase I dose-escalation trial of ivuxolimab. Adults with locally advanced or metastatic head and neck squamous cell, hepatocellular, melanoma or renal cell carcinoma were enrolled in the trial. Before TCR sequencing, CD4+ T cells and CD8+ T cells from peripheral blood were sorted into separate populations. The CDR3 runs 13 residues from the cysteine to the phenylalanine. Only the CDR3 portion is preserved as DNA: 39 bases, with reading frame beginning at the first base. V and J are trimmed by 4 bases and 9 bases, and the gene matches miss 4 bases of the junction. The germline V gene encodes CDR1 GTSNPN and CDR2 SVGIG (reference sequence).

Concerning this clone: Its antigen is still unknown. Base qualities are missing; no much larger clone stands one base away.

Genomic DNA was isolated from the sorted cells so that the TCRbeta CDR3 region could be sequenced. TCRbeta CDR3 regions were sequenced using the immunoSEQ Assay. Here the immuneACCESS table is served through TCRdb, limited to in-frame sequences with V and J called. Missing clones are a known gap in these copies; in checked studies unresolved V genes cover under half, and the rest lacks a known reason. The sample profile shows about 110,000 clones; approximately 90% of them were found once. Jointly, the top ten make up over 0.6% of the sample. The source was CD4+ or CD8+ T cells sorted from blood, collected in a trial of the OX40 agonist ivuxolimab. The sequence was obtained from an adult with an advanced solid tumor such as melanoma, head and neck, liver or kidney cancer. This chain joins TRBV30 to TRBJ1-6, with 9 junctional bases fitting TRBD1. Here is the DNA: TGTGCCTGGAAGGGACAGGGTTTTTCACCCCTCCACTTT. Translated, it gives CAWKGQGFSPLHF. With the portions outside the CDR3 filled from the reference TRBV30 and TRBJ1-6 genes, the complete variable region becomes SQTIHQWPATLVQPVGSPLSLECTVEGTSNPNLYWYRQAAGRGLQLLFYSVGIGQISSEVPQNLSASRPQDRQFILSSKKLLLSDSGFYLCAWKGQGFSPLHFGNGTRLTVT.